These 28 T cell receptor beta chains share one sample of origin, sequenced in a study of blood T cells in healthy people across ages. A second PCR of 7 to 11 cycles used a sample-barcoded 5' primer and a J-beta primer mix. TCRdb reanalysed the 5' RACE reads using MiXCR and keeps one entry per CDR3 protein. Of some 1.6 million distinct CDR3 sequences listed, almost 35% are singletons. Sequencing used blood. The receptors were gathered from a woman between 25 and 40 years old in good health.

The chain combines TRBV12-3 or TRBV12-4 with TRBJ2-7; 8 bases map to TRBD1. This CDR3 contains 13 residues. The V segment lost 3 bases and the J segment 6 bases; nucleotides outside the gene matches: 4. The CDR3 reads CASSFGTGFEQYF. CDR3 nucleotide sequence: TGTGCCAGCAGTTTCGGGACAGGCTTCGAGCAGTACTTC.

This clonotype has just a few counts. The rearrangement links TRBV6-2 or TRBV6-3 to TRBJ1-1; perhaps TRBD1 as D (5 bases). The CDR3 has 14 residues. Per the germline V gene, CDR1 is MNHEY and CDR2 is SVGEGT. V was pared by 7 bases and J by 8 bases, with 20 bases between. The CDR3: CASNNAGAGKEAFF. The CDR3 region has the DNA TGTGCCAGCAATAACGCCGGGGCAGGAAAAGAAGCTTTCTTT.

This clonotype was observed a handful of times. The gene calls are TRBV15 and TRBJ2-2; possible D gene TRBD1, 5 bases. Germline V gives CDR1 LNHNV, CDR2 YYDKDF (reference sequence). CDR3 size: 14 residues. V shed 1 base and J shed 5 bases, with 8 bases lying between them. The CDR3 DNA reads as TGTGCCACCAGCAGAGTGACAGAGACCGGGGAGCTGTTTTTT. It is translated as CATSRVTETGELFF.

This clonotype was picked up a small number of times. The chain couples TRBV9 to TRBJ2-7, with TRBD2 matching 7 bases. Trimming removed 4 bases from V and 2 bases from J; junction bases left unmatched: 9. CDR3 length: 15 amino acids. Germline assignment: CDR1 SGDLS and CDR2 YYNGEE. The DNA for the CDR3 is TGTGCCAGCAGCATGGGCGGGGGTGGCCCCTACGAGCAGTACTTC. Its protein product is CASSMGGGGPYEQYF.

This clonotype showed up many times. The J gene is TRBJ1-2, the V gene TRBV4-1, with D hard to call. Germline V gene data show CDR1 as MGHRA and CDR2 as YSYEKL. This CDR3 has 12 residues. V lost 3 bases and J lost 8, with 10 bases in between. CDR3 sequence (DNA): TGCGCCAGCAGCCACGAGACGGGAGGCTACACCTTC. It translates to CASSHETGGYTF.

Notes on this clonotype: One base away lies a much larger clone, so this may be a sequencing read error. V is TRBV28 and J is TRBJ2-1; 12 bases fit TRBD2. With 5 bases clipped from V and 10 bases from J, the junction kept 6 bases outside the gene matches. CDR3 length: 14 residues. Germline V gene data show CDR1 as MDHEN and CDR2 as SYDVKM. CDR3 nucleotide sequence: TGTGCCAGCAGTCGACTAGCGGGGGAAGGGGAGCAGTTCTTC. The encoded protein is CASSRLAGEGEQFF.

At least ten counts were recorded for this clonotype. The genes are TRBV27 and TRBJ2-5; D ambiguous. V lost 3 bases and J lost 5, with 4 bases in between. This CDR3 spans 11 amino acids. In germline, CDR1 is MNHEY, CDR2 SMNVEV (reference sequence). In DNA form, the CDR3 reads TGTGCCAGCAGTTTTGTGGAGACCCAGTACTTC. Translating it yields CASSFVETQYF.

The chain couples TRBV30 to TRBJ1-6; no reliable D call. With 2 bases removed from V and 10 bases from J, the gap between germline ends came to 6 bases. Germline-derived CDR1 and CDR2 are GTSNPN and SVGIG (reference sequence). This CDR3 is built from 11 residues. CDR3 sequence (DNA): TGTGCCTGGAGTTTAGGATCACCCCTCCACTTT. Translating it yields CAWSLGSPLHF.

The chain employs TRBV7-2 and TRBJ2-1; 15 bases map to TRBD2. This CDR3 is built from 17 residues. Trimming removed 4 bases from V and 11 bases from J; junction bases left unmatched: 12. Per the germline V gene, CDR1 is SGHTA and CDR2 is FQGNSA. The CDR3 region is CASSSIVPGLAGGQQFF. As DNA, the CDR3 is TGTGCCAGCAGCTCGATAGTCCCGGGACTAGCGGGGGGACAGCAGTTCTTC.

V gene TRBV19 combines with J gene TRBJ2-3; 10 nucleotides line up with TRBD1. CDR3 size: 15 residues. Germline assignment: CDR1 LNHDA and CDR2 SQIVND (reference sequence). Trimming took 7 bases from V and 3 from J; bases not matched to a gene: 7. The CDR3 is CASNRGTGVTDTQYF. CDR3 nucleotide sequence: TGTGCCAGTAACCGAGGGACAGGGGTGACAGATACGCAGTATTTT.

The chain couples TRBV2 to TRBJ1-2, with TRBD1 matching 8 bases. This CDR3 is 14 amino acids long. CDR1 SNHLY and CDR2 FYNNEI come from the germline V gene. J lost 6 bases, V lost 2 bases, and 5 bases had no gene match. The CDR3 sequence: CASSELAGGNGYTF. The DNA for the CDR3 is TGTGCCAGCAGTGAACTTGCAGGGGGCAATGGCTACACCTTC.

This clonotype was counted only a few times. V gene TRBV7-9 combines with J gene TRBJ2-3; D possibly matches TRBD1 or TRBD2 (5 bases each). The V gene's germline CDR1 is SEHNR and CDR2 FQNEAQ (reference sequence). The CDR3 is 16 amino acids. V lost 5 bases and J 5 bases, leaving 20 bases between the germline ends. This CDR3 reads CASSTRQGPVGDTQYF. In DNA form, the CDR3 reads TGTGCCAGCAGCACTCGGCAGGGACCAGTGGGAGATACGCAGTATTTT.

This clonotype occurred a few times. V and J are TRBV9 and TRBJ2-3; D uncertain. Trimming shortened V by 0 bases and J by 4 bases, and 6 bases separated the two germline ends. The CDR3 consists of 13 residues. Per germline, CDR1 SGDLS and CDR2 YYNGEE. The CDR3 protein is CASSVGGPDTQYF. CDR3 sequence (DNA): TGTGCCAGCAGCGTAGGTGGGCCAGATACGCAGTATTTT.

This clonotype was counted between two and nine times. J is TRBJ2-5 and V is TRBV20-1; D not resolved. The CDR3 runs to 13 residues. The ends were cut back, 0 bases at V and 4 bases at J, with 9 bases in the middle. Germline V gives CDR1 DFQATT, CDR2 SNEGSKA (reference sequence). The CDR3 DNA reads TGCAGTGCTAGAGATGAAGGGCGAGAGACCCAGTACTTC. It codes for CSARDEGRETQYF.

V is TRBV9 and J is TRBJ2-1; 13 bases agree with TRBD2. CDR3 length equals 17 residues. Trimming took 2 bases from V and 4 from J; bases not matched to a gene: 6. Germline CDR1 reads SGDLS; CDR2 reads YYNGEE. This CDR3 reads CASSVGLAGVPYNEQFF. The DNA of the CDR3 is TGTGCCAGCAGCGTCGGACTAGCGGGAGTCCCGTACAATGAGCAGTTCTTC.

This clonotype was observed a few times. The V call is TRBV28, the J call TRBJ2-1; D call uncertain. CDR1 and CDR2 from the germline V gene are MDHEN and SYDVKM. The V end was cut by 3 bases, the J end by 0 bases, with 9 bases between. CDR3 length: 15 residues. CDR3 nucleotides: TGTGCCAGCAGTTTTATCGACCGCTCCTACAATGAGCAGTTCTTC. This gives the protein CASSFIDRSYNEQFF. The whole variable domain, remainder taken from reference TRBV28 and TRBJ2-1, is DVKVTQSSRYLVKRTGEKVFLECVQDMDHENMFWYRQDPGLGLRLIYFSYDVKMKEKGDIPEGYSVSREKKERFSLILESASTNQTSMYLCASSFIDRSYNEQFFGPGTRLTVL.

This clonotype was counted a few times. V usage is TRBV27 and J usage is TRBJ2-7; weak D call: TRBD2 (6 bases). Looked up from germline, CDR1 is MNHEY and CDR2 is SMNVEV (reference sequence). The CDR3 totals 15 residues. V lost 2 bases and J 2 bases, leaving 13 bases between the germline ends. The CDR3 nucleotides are TGTGCCAGCAGTTTAGCGGGGACGGCGGCCTACGAGCAGTACTTC. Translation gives CASSLAGTAAYEQYF.

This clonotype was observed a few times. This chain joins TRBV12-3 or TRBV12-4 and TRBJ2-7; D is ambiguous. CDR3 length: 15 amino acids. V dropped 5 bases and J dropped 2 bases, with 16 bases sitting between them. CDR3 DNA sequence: TGTGCCAGCAGTCCTAGAGGTTCCCCTGCCTACGAGCAGTACTTC. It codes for CASSPRGSPAYEQYF.

This CDR3 reads CASSPPSSRNTDTQYF. CDR3 in DNA: TGTGCCAGCTCACCACCGTCATCAAGAAACACAGATACGCAGTATTTT. The chain combines TRBV18 with TRBJ2-3; D remains ambiguous. The CDR3 sequence is 16 residues long. V shed 0 bases and J shed 2 bases, with 12 bases lying between them. Germline CDR1 is KGHSH and CDR2 is LQKENI.

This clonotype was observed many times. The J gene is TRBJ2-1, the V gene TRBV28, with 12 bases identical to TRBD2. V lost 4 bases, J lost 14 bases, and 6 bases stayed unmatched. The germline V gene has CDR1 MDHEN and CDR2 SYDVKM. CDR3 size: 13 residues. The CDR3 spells CASSSRTSGDKFF. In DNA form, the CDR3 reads TGTGCCAGCAGTTCCCGGACTAGCGGGGACAAGTTCTTC.

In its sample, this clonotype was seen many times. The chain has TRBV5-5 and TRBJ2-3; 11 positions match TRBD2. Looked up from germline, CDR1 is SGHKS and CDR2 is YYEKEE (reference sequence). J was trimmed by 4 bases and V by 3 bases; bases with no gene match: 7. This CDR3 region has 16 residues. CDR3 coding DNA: TGTGCCAGCAGCTGGGCCGGGACTAGCGGCCCAGATACGCAGTATTTT. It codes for CASSWAGTSGPDTQYF.

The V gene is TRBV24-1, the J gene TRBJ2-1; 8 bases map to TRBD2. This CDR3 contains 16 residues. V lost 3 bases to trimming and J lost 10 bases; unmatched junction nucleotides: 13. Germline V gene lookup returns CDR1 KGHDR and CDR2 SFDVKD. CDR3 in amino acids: CATSDQSGSAYREQFF. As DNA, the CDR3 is TGTGCCACCAGTGATCAAAGCGGGAGCGCCTATAGGGAGCAGTTCTTC.

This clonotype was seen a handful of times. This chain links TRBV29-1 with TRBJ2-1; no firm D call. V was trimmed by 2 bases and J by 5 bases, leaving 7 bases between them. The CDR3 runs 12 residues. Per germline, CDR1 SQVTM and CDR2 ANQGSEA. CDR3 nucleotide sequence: TGCAGCGTTGAATTCAGTAACAATGAGCAGTTCTTC. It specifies CSVEFSNNEQFF.

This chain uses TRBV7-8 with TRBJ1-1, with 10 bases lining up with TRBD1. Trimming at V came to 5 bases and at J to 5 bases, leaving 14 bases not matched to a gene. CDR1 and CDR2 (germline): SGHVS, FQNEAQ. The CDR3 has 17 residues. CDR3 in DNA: TGTGCCAGCAGCGCGGTTGGGACAGGGGTTGGGTGGACTGAAGCTTTCTTT. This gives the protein CASSAVGTGVGWTEAFF. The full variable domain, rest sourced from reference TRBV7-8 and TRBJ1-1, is GAGVSQSPRYKVAKRGQDVALRCDPISGHVSLFWYQQALGQGPEFLTYFQNEAQLDKSGLPSDRFFAERPEGSVSTLKIQRTQQEDSAVYLCASSAVGTGVGWTEAFFGQGTRLTVV.

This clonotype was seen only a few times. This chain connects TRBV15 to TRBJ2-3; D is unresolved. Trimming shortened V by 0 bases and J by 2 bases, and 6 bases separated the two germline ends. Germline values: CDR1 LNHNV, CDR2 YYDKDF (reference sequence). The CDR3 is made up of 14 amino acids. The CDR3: CATSRDRVTDTQYF. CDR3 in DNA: TGTGCCACCAGCAGAGATCGAGTCACAGATACGCAGTATTTT.

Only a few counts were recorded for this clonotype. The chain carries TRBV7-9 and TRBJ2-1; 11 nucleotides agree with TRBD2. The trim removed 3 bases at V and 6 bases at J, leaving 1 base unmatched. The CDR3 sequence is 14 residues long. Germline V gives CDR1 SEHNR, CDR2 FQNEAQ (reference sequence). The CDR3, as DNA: TGTGCCAGCAGCTTGACTAGCGGGATCAATGAGCAGTTCTTC. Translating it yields CASSLTSGINEQFF. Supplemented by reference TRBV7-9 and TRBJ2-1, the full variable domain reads DTGVSQNPRHKITKRGQNVTFRCDPISEHNRLYWYRQTLGQGPEFLTYFQNEAQLEKSRLLSDRFSAERPKGSFSTLEIQRTEQGDSAMYLCASSLTSGINEQFFGPGTRLTVL.

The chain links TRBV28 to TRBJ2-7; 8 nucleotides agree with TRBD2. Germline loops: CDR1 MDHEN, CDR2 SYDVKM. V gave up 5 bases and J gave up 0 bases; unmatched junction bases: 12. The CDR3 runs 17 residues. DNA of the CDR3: TGTGCCAGCAGTCCCCTTTTCATAGCGGGAAACTCCTACGAGCAGTACTTC. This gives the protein CASSPLFIAGNSYEQYF.

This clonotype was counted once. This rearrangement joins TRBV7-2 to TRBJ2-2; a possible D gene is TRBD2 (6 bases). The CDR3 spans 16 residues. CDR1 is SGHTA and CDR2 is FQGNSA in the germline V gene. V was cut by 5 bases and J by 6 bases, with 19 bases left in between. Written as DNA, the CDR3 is TGTGCCAGCAGCGGGAGAGGGCGGGGATTGTCCGGGGAGCTGTTTTTT. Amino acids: CASSGRGRGLSGELFF.